These 25 T cell receptor beta chains originate from one sample sequenced in a study of blood T cell repertoires in COVID-19. The assay was immunoSEQ multiplex PCR, and TCRdb's table has in-frame clones only and misses some. The repertoire has roughly 500,000 clones, roughly 90% of them found once; the top ten carry 1.5% to 2%. The source material was PBMCs or T cells enriched from blood (not recorded which). These TCRs come from a woman between 40 and 55 years old who had recovered from COVID-19.

This chain joins TRBV4-3 and TRBJ1-1; a weak D match, TRBD1 (5 bases). The V and J ends lost 5 bases and 1 base respectively, with 14 bases between them. Germline CDR1 LGHNA, CDR2 YSLEER. CDR3 length equals 15 residues. The CDR3 sequence: CASSFLEGANTEAFF. The DNA of the CDR3 is TGCGCCAGCAGCTTCCTCGAAGGGGCGAACACTGAAGCTTTCTTT.

The V and J genes are TRBV6-2 or TRBV6-3 and TRBJ2-5, with D tentatively TRBD1 (5 bases). This CDR3 contains 14 residues. Trimming took off 2 bases at V and 4 bases at J, with 11 bases between the two ends. Germline assignment: CDR1 MNHEY and CDR2 SVGEGT. DNA of the CDR3: TGTGCCAGCAGTTACCTCAGCAGGGCAGAGACCCAGTACTTC. Encoded protein: CASSYLSRAETQYF.

This sequence joins TRBV7-6 and TRBJ2-3, with a tentative D call TRBD2 (6 bases). Per germline, CDR1 SGHVS and CDR2 FNYEAQ. Trimming removed 0 bases from V and 6 bases from J, with 7 bases in between. The CDR3 covers 13 residues. CDR3 DNA: TGTGCCAGCAGCTTAGCGGCGGGGGATACGCAGTATTTT. Residues: CASSLAAGDTQYF.

This clone was counted only a few times. This chain connects TRBV7-6 to TRBJ2-2, with a possible D match to TRBD2 (5 bases). The CDR3 consists of 14 residues. Germline values: CDR1 SGHVS, CDR2 FNYEAQ. The V end lost 6 bases, the J end lost 6 bases, and 14 bases lay between the germline ends. The CDR3 DNA follows: TGTGCCAGCAGGAGGGAGTCCGGCGCCGGGGAGCTGTTTTTT. It yields the protein CASRRESGAGELFF.

V is TRBV5-1 and J is TRBJ2-7; 9 bases are shared with TRBD1. The J segment lost 4 bases and the V segment lost 3 bases, leaving 11 bases of the junction unmatched. The CDR3 contains 16 residues. CDR1 is SGHRS and CDR2 is YFSETQ in the germline V gene. DNA of the CDR3: TGCGCCAGCAGCTCTACAGCCGGGACAGGGATTTACGAGCAGTACTTC. Its translation: CASSSTAGTGIYEQYF. Supplemented by reference TRBV5-1 and TRBJ2-7, the full variable domain reads KAGVTQTPRYLIKTRGQQVTLSCSPISGHRSVSWYQQTPGQGLQFLFEYFSETQRNKGNFPGRFSGRQFSNSRSEMNVSTLELGDSALYLCASSSTAGTGIYEQYFGPGTRLTVT.

V gene TRBV5-1 combines with J gene TRBJ1-3; TRBD1 agrees at 9 bases. The V segment lost 5 bases and the J segment 2 bases; nucleotides outside the gene matches: 2. Germline values: CDR1 SGHRS, CDR2 YFSETQ. The CDR3 covers 14 residues. CDR3 in DNA: TGCGCCAGCAGACAGGGGGCGCCTGGAAACACCATATATTTT. Its translation: CASRQGAPGNTIYF.

V usage is TRBV5-6 and J usage is TRBJ2-1, with 7 bases fitting TRBD2. There are 17 residues in the CDR3. J was trimmed by 0 bases and V by 1 base; bases with no gene match: 7. CDR1 SGHDT and CDR2 YYEEEE come from the germline V gene. The CDR3 coding sequence is TGTGCCAGCAGCTTGTCGGTGGGAGGGAGCTCCTACAATGAGCAGTTCTTC. Its translation is CASSLSVGGSSYNEQFF. The variable domain in full, completed from reference TRBV5-6 and TRBJ2-1, reads DAGVTQSPTHLIKTRGQQVTLRCSPKSGHDTVSWYQQALGQGPQFIFQYYEEEERQRGNFPDRFSGHQFPNYSSELNVNALLLGDSALYLCASSLSVGGSSYNEQFFGPGTRLTVL.

This chain links TRBV5-1 with TRBJ2-5; 12 nucleotides match TRBD2. Germline-derived CDR1 and CDR2 are SGHRS and YFSETQ. The junction had 9 bases not matched to a gene; V was cut back by 0 bases and J by 0 bases. The CDR3 runs 19 residues. The CDR3 sequence is CASSLGSSGRASYQETQYF. The DNA of the CDR3 is TGCGCCAGCAGCTTGGGGTCTAGCGGGAGGGCGTCGTACCAAGAGACCCAGTACTTC.

The chain combines TRBV28 with TRBJ2-3; 8 bases map to TRBD2. The V gene's germline CDR1 is MDHEN and CDR2 SYDVKM. Unmatched junction bases numbered 11, after V lost 3 bases and J lost 0 bases. The CDR3 totals 18 residues. DNA for the CDR3: TGTGCCAGCAGTTTTACGAGCGGGAGCGGAACTAGCACAGATACGCAGTATTTT. Protein product: CASSFTSGSGTSTDTQYF.

The chain combines TRBV9 with TRBJ2-3; tentative D call: TRBD2 (6 bases). Between the trimmed V and J ends, which lost 1 base and 0 bases, there was a span of 12 bases. CDR1 is SGDLS, CDR2 YYNGEE, per germline. This CDR3 region has 16 residues. The CDR3 region is CASSVSGGESTDTQYF. The CDR3 bases are TGTGCCAGCAGCGTATCGGGCGGGGAAAGCACAGATACGCAGTATTTT. Variable domain in full (rest from reference TRBV9 and TRBJ2-3): DSGVTQTPKHLITATGQRVTLRCSPRSGDLSVYWYQQSLDQGLQFLIQYYNGEERAKGNILERFSAQQFPDLHSELNLSSLELGDSALYFCASSVSGGESTDTQYFGPGTRLTVL.

This clone was counted a few times. The genes are TRBV7-9 and TRBJ1-2; D remains ambiguous. Trimming stripped 8 bases from V and 2 bases from J, with 12 bases between. Germline CDR1 SEHNR, CDR2 FQNEAQ (reference sequence). The CDR3 is 13 residues long. The CDR3 DNA reads as TGTGCCAGCTCAAACACAGCAAACTATGGCTACACCTTC. It codes for CASSNTANYGYTF.

Written as DNA, the CDR3 is TGCGCCAGCAGCTTGGCCCTAGCGGGAGGTTCGGGGAATGAGCAGTTCTTC. Translation: CASSLALAGGSGNEQFF. The chain joins TRBV5-1 to TRBJ2-1; 11 positions match TRBD2. The CDR3 is made up of 17 amino acids. V lost 0 bases to trimming and J lost 7 bases; unmatched junction nucleotides: 9. CDR1 SGHRS and CDR2 YFSETQ come from the germline V gene.

The chain's CDR3 is CASSTAGTPSYEQYF. CDR3 in DNA: TGTGCCAGCAGTACCGCCGGGACACCCTCCTACGAGCAGTACTTC. This rearrangement joins TRBV6-5 to TRBJ2-7, with D perhaps matching TRBD1 (6 bases). The germline CDR1 and CDR2 sequences are MNHEY and SVGAGI. V lost 5 bases, J lost 0 bases, and 14 bases lay in between. The CDR3 loop spans 15 amino acids.

The chain uses TRBV27 and TRBJ2-2; TRBD1 matches at 7 bases. Germline CDR1 MNHEY, CDR2 SMNVEV (reference sequence). V lost 3 bases and J lost 4; bases outside the gene matches: 5. This CDR3 has 15 amino acids. The CDR3 here is CASSFSTGVTGELFF. The CDR3 bases are TGTGCCAGCAGTTTCAGTACAGGGGTCACCGGGGAGCTGTTTTTT.

V is TRBV5-1 and J is TRBJ1-1; D ambiguous. Trimming left V 0 bases short and J 3 bases short, with 15 bases between. The CDR3 spans 16 residues. Germline values: CDR1 SGHRS, CDR2 YFSETQ. CDR3 DNA sequence: TGCGCCAGCAGCTTGGTTCGGCAGGTCGTTCACACTGAAGCTTTCTTT. Its translation is CASSLVRQVVHTEAFF.

The V and J genes are TRBV2 and TRBJ2-5, with 9 bases aligning to TRBD2. Per the germline V gene, CDR1 is SNHLY and CDR2 is FYNNEI. The CDR3 is 16 residues long. Germline trimming cut 5 bases from V and 3 bases from J; bases unmatched to any gene: 10. The CDR3 DNA follows: TGTGCCAGCAGTAGCCAAGTAGCGGGAGTCAAAGAGACCCAGTACTTC. Translated: CASSSQVAGVKETQYF.

The V and J genes are TRBV19 and TRBJ1-1; D perhaps matches TRBD1 (5 bases). The CDR3 is 13 residues long. V lost 7 bases, J lost 3 bases, and 12 bases lay in between. Germline V gives CDR1 LNHDA, CDR2 SQIVND (reference sequence). CDR3 DNA: TGTGCCAGTAAGGAGGGGCAGTACACTGAAGCTTTCTTT. Amino acids: CASKEGQYTEAFF.

This chain connects TRBV6-2 or TRBV6-3 to TRBJ2-3; 8 bases line up with TRBD2. V trimming: 5 bases; J trimming: 2 bases; junction bases outside the gene matches: 3. CDR1 MNHEY and CDR2 SVGEGT come from the germline V gene. This CDR3 is built from 14 residues. CDR3 region: CASSPGRDTDTQYF. CDR3 coding DNA: TGTGCCAGCAGTCCCGGGAGGGACACAGATACGCAGTATTTT.

The genes are TRBV4-2 and TRBJ2-1; D possibly corresponds to TRBD2 (6 bases). CDR1 LGHNA and CDR2 YNFKEQ come from the germline V gene. Trimming stripped 4 bases from V and 8 bases from J, with 18 bases between. CDR3 length: 15 residues. The CDR3 nucleotides read TGTGCCAGCAGCCCCTTAGCGGAACCCATGGATGAGCAGTTCTTC. Its translation is CASSPLAEPMDEQFF.

The chain uses TRBV6-5 and TRBJ2-7; TRBD1 is a possible D gene (5 bases). Trimming left V 2 bases short and J 3 bases short, with 8 bases between. CDR1 MNHEY and CDR2 SVGAGI come from the germline V gene. The CDR3 totals 13 residues. The CDR3 loop reads CASSYAQGYEQYF. CDR3 DNA: TGTGCCAGCAGTTACGCTCAGGGCTACGAGCAGTACTTC.

The V and J genes are TRBV12-3 or TRBV12-4 and TRBJ2-1; 7 bases are a match to TRBD2. J lost 10 bases, V lost 6 bases, and 9 bases had no gene match. The CDR3 spans 13 residues. CDR3 amino acids: CASSLSTSEEQFF. The DNA of the CDR3 is TGTGCCAGCAGCCTCAGTACTAGCGAGGAGCAGTTCTTC.

This chain connects TRBV6-2 or TRBV6-3 to TRBJ1-5; no reliable D call. Trimming removed 2 bases at V and 5 bases at J, with 13 bases between. Germline-derived CDR1 and CDR2 are MNHEY and SVGEGT. The CDR3 has 15 residues. The chain's CDR3 is CASSYAGTGHQPQHF. CDR3 nucleotide sequence: TGTGCCAGCAGTTACGCGGGAACTGGGCATCAGCCCCAGCATTTT.

This chain connects TRBV7-9 to TRBJ1-2; D is perhaps TRBD1 (6 bases). This CDR3 is built from 11 residues. The V gene lost 1 base and the J gene lost 13 bases, with 10 bases spanning the gap. Germline assignment: CDR1 SEHNR and CDR2 FQNEAQ (reference sequence). The CDR3 reads CASSLVGGPTF. In nucleotides, the CDR3 is TGTGCCAGCAGCTTAGTTGGGGGCCCCACCTTC.

The V call is TRBV7-2, the J call TRBJ1-3; D remains ambiguous. Germline-derived CDR1 and CDR2 are SGHTA and FQGNSA. Trimming took off 2 bases at V and 4 bases at J, with 9 bases between the two ends. The CDR3 runs to 14 residues. The CDR3: CASSLREVGNTIYF. In DNA form, the CDR3 reads TGTGCCAGCAGCTTACGTGAGGTGGGAAACACCATATATTTT.

The chain is built from TRBV11-2 and TRBJ2-5; 8 nucleotides align to TRBD2. J gave up 5 bases and V 6 bases, and 11 bases lay outside the gene matches. CDR1 and CDR2 from the germline V gene are SGHAT and FQNNGV. The CDR3 is 15 residues long. CDR3 residues: CASRARPGGVETQYF. The DNA for the CDR3 is TGTGCCAGCAGAGCCAGGCCGGGAGGGGTGGAGACCCAGTACTTC. Full variable domain (outside the CDR3, taken from reference TRBV11-2 and TRBJ2-5): EAGVAQSPRYKIIEKRQSVAFWCNPISGHATLYWYQQILGQGPKLLIQFQNNGVVDDSQLPKDRFSAERLKGVDSTLKIQPAKLEDSAVYLCASRARPGGVETQYFGPGTRLLVL.